Listed here is a single TCR beta chain. This CDR3 comprises 16 residues. Deletions cut 5 bases from V and 7 bases from J, with 21 bases between. Amplification of TCR beta CDR3 regions used RNA as the template. The primer set for the first-round RT-PCR of the TCR CDR3 was HTBI. TCRdb fed the multiplex PCR reads into MiXCR, producing one record per CDR3 protein. Here the sample spans roughly 510,000 distinct CDR3 sequences, 35% to 50% being singletons. This sample is drawn from a study of T cells in Graves' hyperthyroidism and ophthalmopathy. Each diagnosis was grounded in clinical symptoms, serum thyroxine and TRAb, thyroid ultrasound, and orbital computed tomography.

The sample consisted of peripheral blood or thyroid tissue (not recorded which). This chain joins TRBV12-3 or TRBV12-4 and TRBJ1-5; unclear D gene. The TCR was taken from an adult woman with Graves' disease, either hyperthyroidism or ophthalmopathy (not recorded which). The CDR3 loop reads CASSQTEVWGMQPQHF. The DNA of the CDR3 is TGTGCCAGCAGTCAAACAGAAGTCTGGGGAATGCAGCCCCAGCATTTT.